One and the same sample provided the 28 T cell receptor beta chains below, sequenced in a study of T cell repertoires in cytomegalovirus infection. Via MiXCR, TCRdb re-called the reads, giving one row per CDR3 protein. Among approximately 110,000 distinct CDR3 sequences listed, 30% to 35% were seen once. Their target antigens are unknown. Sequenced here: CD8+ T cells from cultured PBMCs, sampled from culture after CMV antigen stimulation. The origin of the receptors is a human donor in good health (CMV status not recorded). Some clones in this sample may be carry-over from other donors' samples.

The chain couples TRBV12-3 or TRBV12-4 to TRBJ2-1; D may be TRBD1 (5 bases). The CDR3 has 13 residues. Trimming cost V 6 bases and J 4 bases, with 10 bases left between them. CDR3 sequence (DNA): TGTGCCAGCAGCGAGCCAGGGTACAATGAGCAGTTCTTC. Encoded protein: CASSEPGYNEQFF.

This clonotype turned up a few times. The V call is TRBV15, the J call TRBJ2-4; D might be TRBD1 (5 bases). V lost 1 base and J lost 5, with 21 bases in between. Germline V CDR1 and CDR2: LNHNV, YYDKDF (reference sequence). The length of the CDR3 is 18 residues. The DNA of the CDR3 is TGTGCCACCAGCAGAGTGGTCCCCAGGGTTGGAAGACAAAACATTCAGTACTTC. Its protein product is CATSRVVPRVGRQNIQYF.

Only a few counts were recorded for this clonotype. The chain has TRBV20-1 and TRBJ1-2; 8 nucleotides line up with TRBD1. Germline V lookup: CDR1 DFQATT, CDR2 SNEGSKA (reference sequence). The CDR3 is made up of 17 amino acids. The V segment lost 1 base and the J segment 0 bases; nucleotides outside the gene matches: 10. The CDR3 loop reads CSARVGTGRRANYGYTF. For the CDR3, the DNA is TGCAGTGCTAGAGTCGGGACAGGCCGTCGGGCTAACTATGGCTACACCTTC.

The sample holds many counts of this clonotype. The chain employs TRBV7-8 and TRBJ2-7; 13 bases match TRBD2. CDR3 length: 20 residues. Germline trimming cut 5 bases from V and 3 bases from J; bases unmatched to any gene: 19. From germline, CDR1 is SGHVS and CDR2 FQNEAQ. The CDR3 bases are TGTGCCAGCAGCCCTACGGAAGGACTAGCGGGGGTACCAACCATCTACGAGCAGTACTTC. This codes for CASSPTEGLAGVPTIYEQYF.

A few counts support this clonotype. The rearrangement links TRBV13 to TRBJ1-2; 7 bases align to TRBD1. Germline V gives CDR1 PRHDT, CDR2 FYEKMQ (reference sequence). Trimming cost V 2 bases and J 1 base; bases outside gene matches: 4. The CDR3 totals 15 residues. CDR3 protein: CASSLLGQLNYGYTF. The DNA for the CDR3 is TGTGCCAGCAGCTTATTGGGACAGCTTAACTATGGCTACACCTTC.

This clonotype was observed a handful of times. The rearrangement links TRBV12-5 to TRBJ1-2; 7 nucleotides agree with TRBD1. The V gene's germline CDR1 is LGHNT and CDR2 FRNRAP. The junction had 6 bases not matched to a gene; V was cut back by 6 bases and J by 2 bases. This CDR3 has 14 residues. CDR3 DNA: TGTGCTAGTGGCATCGGGACAGCGAACTATGGCTACACCTTC. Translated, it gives CASGIGTANYGYTF.

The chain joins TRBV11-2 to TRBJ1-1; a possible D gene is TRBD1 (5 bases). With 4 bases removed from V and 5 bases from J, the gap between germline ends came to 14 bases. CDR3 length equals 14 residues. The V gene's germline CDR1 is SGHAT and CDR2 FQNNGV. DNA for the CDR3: TGTGCCAGCAGCTCCCCGGGGGATCGGACTGAAGCTTTCTTT. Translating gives CASSSPGDRTEAFF. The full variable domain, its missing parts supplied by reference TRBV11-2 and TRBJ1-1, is EAGVAQSPRYKIIEKRQSVAFWCNPISGHATLYWYQQILGQGPKLLIQFQNNGVVDDSQLPKDRFSAERLKGVDSTLKIQPAKLEDSAVYLCASSSPGDRTEAFFGQGTRLTVV.

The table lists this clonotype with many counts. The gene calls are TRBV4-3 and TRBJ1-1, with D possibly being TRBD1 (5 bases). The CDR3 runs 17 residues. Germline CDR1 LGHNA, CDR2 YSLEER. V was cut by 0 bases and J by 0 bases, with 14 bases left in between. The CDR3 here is CASSQDQWDGVNTEAFF. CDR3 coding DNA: TGCGCCAGCAGCCAAGATCAGTGGGACGGGGTGAACACTGAAGCTTTCTTT.

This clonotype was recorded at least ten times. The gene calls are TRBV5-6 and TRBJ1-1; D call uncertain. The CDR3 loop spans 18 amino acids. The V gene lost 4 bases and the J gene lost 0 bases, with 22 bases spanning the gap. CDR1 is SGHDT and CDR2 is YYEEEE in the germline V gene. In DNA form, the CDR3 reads TGTGCCAGCAGCGAGTTAGCTCAAGGCTCGAACTTGAACACTGAAGCTTTCTTT. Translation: CASSELAQGSNLNTEAFF.

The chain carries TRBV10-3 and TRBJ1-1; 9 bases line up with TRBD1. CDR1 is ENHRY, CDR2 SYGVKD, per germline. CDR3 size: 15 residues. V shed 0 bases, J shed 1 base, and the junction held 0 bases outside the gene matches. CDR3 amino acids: CAISESGQGNTEAFF. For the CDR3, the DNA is TGTGCCATCAGTGAGTCGGGACAGGGGAACACTGAAGCTTTCTTT.

In DNA form, the CDR3 reads TGTGCCAGCAGCTTAGGTAGATCCTATTACAATGAGCAGTTCTTC. Encoded protein: CASSLGRSYYNEQFF. J is TRBJ2-1 and V is TRBV7-6; D is unclear. Trimming took 1 base from V and 4 from J, leaving 11 bases between them. Germline V gene sequence: CDR1 SGHVS, CDR2 FNYEAQ. CDR3 length: 15 residues.

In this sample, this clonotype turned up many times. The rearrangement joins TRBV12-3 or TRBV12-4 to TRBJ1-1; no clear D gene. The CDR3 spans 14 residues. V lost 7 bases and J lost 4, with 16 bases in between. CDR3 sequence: CASTPQMGATEAFF. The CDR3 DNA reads TGTGCCAGCACCCCTCAAATGGGTGCCACTGAAGCTTTCTTT.

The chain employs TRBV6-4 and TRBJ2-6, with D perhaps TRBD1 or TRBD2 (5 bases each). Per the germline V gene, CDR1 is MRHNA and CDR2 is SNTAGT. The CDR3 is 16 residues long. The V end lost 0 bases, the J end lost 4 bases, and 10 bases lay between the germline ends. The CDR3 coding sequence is TGTGCCAGCAGTGACTCGGGGGTTGGAGGGGCCAACGTCCTGACTTTC. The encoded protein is CASSDSGVGGANVLTF.

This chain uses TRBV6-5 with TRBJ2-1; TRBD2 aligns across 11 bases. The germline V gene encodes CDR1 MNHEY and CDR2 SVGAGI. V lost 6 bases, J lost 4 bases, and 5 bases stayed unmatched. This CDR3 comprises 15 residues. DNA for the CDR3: TGTGCCAGCAGCTCCGCTAGCGGGGGGTACAATGAGCAGTTCTTC. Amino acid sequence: CASSSASGGYNEQFF.

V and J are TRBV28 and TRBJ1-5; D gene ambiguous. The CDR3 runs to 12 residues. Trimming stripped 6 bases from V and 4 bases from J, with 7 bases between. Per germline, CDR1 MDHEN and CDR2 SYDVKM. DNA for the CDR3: TGTGCCAGCAGGGAAGGGAATCAGCCCCAGCATTTT. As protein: CASREGNQPQHF.

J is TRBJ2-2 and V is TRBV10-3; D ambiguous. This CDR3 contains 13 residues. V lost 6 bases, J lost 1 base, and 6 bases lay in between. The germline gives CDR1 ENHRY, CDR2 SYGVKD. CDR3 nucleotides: TGTGCCATCAGAGTAGTGAACACCGGGGAGCTGTTTTTT. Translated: CAIRVVNTGELFF.

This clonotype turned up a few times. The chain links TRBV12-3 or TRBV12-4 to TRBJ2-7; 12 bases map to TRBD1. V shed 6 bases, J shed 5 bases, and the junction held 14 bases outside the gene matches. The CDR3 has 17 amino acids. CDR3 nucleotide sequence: TGTGCCAGCAGCTCCCTGGGACAGGGGGCGAGTTTCGACGAGCAGTACTTC. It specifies CASSSLGQGASFDEQYF.

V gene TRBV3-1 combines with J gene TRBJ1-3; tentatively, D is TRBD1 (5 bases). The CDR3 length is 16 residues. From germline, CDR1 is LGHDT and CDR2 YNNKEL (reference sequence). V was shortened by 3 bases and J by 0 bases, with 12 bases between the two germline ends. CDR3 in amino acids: CASSQGTPHSGNTIYF. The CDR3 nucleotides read TGTGCCAGCAGCCAGGGGACTCCACACTCTGGAAACACCATATATTTT.

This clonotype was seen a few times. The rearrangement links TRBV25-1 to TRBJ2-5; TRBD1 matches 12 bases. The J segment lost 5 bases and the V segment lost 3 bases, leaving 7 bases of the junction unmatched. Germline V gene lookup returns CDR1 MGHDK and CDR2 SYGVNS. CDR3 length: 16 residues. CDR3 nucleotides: TGTGCCAGCAGTGAGGGGACAGGGGGCGCATGGGAGACCCAGTACTTC. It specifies CASSEGTGGAWETQYF.

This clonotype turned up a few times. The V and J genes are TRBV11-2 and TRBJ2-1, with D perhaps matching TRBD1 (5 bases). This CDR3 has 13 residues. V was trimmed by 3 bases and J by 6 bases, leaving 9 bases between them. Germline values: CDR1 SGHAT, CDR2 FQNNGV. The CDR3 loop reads CASSLSQGNEQFF. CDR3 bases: TGTGCCAGCAGCTTGAGCCAGGGCAATGAGCAGTTCTTC. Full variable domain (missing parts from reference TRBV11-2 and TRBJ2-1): EAGVAQSPRYKIIEKRQSVAFWCNPISGHATLYWYQQILGQGPKLLIQFQNNGVVDDSQLPKDRFSAERLKGVDSTLKIQPAKLEDSAVYLCASSLSQGNEQFFGPGTRLTVL.

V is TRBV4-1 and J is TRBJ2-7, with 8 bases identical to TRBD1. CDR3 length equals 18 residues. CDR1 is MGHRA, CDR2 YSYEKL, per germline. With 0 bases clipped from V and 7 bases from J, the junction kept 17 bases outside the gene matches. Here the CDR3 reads CASSQDPPGTGGFREQYF. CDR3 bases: TGCGCCAGCAGCCAAGATCCCCCCGGGACAGGAGGCTTCAGGGAGCAGTACTTC.

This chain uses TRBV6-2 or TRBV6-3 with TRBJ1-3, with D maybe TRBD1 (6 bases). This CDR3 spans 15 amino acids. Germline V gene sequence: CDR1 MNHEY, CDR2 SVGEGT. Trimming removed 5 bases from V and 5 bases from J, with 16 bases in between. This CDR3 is CASSLFSGTRNTIYF. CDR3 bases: TGTGCCAGCAGTCTATTCTCCGGGACAAGAAACACCATATATTTT.

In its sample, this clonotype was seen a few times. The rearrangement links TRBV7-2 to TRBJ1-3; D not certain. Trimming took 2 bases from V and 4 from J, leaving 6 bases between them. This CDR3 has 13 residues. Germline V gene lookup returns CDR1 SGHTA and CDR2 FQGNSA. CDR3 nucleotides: TGTGCCAGCAGCTTATATGGAGGAAACACCATATATTTT. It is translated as CASSLYGGNTIYF.

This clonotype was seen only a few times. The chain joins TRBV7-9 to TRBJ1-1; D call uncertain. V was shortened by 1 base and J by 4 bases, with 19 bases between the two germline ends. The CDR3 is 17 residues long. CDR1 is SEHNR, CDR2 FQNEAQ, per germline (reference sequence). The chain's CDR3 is CASSLGSVLALSTEAFF. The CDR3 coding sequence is TGTGCCAGCAGCTTAGGTTCCGTCCTCGCCCTGAGCACTGAAGCTTTCTTT. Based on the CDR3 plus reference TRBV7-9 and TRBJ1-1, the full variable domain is DTGVSQNPRHKITKRGQNVTFRCDPISEHNRLYWYRQTLGQGPEFLTYFQNEAQLEKSRLLSDRFSAERPKGSFSTLEIQRTEQGDSAMYLCASSLGSVLALSTEAFFGQGTRLTVV.

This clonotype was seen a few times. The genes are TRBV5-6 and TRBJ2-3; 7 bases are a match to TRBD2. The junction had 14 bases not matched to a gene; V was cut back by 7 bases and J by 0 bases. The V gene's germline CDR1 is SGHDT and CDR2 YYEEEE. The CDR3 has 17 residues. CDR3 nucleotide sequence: TGTGCCAGCCTGGTGGCGACTAGCCTTTCCAGCACAGATACGCAGTATTTT. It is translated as CASLVATSLSSTDTQYF. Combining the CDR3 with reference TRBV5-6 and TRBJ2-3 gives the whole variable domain DAGVTQSPTHLIKTRGQQVTLRCSPKSGHDTVSWYQQALGQGPQFIFQYYEEEERQRGNFPDRFSGHQFPNYSSELNVNALLLGDSALYLCASLVATSLSSTDTQYFGPGTRLTVL.

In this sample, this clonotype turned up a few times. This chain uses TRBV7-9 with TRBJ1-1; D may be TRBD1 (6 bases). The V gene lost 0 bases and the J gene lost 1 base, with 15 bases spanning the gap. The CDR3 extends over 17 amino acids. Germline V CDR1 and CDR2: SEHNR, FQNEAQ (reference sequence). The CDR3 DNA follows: TGTGCCAGCAGCTTAGCGACCTTCACAGGGTGGAACACTGAAGCTTTCTTT. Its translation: CASSLATFTGWNTEAFF.

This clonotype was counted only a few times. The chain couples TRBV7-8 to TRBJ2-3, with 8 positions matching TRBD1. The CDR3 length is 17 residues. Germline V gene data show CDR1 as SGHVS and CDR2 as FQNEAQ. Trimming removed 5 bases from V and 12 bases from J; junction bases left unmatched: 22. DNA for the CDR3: TGTGCCAGCAGCCGCCACCTTAGCTTACAGGGGGAGGTGGGACAGTATTTT. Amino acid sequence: CASSRHLSLQGEVGQYF.

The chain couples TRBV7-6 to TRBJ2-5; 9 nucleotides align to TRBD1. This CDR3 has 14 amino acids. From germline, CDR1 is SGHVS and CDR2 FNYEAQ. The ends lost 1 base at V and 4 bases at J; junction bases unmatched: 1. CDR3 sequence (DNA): TGTGCCAGCAGCTTAGAGGACAGGGGAGAGACCCAGTACTTC. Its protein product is CASSLEDRGETQYF.